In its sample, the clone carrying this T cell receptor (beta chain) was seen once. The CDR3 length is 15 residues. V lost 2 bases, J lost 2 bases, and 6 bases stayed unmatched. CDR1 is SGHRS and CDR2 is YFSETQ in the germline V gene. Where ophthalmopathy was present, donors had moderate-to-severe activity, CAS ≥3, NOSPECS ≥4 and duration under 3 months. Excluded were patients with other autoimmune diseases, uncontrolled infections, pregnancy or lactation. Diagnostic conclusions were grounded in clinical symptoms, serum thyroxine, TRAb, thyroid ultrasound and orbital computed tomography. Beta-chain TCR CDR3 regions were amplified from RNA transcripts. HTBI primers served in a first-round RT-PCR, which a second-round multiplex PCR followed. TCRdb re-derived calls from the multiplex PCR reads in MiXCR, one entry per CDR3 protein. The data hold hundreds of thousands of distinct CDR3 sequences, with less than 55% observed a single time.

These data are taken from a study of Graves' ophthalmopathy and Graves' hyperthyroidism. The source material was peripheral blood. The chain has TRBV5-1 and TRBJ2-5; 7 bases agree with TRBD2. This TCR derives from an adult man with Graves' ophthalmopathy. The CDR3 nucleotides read TGCGCCAGCAGCTTAGGGACTACCCAACAAGAGACCCAGTACTTC. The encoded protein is CASSLGTTQQETQYF.